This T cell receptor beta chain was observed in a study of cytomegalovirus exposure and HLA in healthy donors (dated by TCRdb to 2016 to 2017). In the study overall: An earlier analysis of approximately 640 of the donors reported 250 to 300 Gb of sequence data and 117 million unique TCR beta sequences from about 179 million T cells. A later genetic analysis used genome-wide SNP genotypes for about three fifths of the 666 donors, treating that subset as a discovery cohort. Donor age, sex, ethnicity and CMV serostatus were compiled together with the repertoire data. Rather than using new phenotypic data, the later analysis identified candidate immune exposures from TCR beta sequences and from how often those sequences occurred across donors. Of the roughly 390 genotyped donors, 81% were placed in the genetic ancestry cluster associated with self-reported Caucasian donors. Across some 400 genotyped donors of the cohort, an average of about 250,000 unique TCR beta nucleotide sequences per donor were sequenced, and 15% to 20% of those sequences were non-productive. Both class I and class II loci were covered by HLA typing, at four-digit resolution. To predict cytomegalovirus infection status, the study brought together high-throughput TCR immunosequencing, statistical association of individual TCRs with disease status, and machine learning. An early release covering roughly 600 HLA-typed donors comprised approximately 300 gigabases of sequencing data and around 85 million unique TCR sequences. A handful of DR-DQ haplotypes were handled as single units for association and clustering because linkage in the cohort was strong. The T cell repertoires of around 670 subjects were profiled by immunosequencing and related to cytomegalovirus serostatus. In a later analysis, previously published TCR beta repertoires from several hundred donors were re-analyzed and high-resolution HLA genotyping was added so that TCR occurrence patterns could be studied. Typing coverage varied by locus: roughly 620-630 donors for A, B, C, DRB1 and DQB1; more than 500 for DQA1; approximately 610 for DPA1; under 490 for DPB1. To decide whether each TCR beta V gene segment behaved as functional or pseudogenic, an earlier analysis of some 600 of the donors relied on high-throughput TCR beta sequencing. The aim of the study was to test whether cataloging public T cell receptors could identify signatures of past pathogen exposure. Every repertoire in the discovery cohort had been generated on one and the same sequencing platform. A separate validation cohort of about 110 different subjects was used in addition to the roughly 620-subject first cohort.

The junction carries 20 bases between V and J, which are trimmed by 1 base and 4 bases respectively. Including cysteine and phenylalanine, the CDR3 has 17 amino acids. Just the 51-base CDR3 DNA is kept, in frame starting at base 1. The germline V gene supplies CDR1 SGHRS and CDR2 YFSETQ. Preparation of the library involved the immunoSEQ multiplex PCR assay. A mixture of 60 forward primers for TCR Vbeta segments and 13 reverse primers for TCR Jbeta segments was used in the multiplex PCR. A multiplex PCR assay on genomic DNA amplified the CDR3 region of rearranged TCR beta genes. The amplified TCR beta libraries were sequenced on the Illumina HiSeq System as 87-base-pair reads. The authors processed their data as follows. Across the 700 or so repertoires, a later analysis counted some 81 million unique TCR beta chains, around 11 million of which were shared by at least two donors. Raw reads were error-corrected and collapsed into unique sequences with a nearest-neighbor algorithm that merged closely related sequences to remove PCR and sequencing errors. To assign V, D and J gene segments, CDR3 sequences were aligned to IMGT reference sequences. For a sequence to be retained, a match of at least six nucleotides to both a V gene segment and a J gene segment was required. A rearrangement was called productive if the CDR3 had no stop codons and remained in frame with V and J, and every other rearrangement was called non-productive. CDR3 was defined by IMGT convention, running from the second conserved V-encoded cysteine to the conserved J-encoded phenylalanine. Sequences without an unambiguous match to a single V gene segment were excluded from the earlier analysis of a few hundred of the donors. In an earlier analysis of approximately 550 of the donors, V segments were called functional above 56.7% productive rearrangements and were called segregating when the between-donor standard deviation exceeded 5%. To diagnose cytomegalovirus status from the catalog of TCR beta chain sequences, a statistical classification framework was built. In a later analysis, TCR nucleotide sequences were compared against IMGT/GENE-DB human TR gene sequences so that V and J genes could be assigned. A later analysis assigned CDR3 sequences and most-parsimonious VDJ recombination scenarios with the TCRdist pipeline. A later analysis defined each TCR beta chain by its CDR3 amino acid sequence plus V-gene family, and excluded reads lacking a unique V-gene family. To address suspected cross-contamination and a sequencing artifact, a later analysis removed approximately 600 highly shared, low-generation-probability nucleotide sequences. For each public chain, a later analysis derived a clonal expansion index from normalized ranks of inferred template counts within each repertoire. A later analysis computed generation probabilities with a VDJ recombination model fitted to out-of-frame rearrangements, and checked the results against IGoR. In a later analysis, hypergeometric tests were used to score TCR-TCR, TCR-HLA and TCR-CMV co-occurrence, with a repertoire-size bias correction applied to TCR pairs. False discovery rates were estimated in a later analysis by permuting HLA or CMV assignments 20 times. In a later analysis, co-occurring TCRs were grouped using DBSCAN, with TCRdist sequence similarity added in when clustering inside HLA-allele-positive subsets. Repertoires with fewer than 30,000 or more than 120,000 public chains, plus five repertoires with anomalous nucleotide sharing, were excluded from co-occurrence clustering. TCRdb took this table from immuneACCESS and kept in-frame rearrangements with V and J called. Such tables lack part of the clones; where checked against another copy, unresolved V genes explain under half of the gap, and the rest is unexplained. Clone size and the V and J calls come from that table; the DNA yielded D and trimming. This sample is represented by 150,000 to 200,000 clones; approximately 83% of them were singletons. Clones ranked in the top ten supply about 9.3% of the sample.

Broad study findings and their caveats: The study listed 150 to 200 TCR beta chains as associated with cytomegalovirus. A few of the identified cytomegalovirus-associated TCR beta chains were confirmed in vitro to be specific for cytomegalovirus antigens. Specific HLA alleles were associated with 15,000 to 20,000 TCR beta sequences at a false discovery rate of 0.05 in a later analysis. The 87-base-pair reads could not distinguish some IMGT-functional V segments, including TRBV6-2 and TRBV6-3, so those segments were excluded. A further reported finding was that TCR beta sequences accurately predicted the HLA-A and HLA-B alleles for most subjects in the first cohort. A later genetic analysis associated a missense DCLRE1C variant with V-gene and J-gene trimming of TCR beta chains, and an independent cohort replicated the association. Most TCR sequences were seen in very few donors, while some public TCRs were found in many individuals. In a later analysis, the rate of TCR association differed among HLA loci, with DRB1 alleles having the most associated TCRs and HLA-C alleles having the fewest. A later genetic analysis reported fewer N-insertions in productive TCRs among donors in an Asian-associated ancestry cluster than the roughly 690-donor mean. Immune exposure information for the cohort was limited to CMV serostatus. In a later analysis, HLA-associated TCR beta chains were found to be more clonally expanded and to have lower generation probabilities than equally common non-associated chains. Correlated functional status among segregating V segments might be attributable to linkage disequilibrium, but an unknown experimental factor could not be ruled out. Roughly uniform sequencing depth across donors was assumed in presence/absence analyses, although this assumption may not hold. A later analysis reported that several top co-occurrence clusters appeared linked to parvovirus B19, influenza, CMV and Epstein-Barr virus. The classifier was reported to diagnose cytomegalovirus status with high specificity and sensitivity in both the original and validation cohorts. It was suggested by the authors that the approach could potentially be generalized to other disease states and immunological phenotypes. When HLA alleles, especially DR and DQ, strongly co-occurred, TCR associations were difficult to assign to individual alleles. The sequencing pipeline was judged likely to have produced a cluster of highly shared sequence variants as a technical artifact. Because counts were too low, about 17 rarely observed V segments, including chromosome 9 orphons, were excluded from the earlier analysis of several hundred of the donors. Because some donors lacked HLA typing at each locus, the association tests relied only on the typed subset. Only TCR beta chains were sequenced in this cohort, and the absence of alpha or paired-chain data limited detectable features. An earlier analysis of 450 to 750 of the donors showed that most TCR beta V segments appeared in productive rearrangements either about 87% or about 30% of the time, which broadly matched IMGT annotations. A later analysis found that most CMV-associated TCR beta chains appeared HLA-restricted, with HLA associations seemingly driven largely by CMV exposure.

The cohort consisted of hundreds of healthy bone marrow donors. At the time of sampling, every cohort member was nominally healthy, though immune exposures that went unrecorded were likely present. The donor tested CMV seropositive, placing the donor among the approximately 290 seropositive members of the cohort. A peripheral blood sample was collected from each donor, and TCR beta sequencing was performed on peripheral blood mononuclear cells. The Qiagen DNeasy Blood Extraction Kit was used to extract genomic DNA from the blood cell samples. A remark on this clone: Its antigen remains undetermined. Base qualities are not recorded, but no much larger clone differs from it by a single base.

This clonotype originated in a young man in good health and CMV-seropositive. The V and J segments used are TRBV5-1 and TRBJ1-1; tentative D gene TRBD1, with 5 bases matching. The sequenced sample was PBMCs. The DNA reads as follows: TGCGCCAGCAGCTTGTTCTCGGAGGGGCTGGGGGGCACTGAAGCTTTCTTT. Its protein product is CASSLFSEGLGGTEAFF.